Below, 21 T cell receptor beta chains from the same sample are listed, as sequenced in a study of T cells in Graves' hyperthyroidism and ophthalmopathy. Amplified TCR beta CDR3 regions came from RNA transcripts. TCR CDR3 regions were first amplified by RT-PCR with HTBI primers. Using its own MiXCR run on the multiplex PCR reads, TCRdb lists one record per CDR3 protein. The top ten clones hold roughly a fifth of a sample with roughly 150,000 distinct CDR3 sequences, about 9.4% of them seen once. Sequencing was carried out using blood. The receptors stem from a woman between 18 and 30 years old with Graves' hyperthyroidism that later progressed to Graves' ophthalmopathy.

The CDR3 region is CASSQLPPGADEQYF. CDR3 coding DNA: TGCGCCAGCAGCCAACTACCCCCAGGAGCTGACGAGCAGTACTTC. This chain links TRBV4-1 with TRBJ2-7; D call uncertain. This CDR3 is built from 15 residues. V lost 2 bases and J lost 5, with 16 bases in between. CDR1 is MGHRA and CDR2 is YSYEKL in the germline V gene.

Here the CDR3 DNA reads TGTGCCAGCAGTTACTCGAAAGGGGGCACAGATACGCAGTATTTT. Translating it yields CASSYSKGGTDTQYF. The V gene is TRBV6-6, the J gene TRBJ2-3, with TRBD1 as a possible D gene (5 bases). From germline, CDR1 is MNHNY and CDR2 SVGAGI (reference sequence). Trimming left V 0 bases short and J 1 base short, with 8 bases between. The CDR3 loop spans 15 amino acids.

The chain recombines TRBV4-2 with TRBJ1-5, with D uncertain. Germline V CDR1 and CDR2: LGHNA, YNFKEQ. The V end lost 1 base, the J end lost 2 bases, and 9 bases lay between the germline ends. The CDR3 has 15 residues. CDR3 residues: CASSQGPGRNQPQHF. The CDR3 nucleotides are TGTGCCAGCAGCCAAGGACCAGGACGCAATCAGCCCCAGCATTTT.

The table lists this clonotype with many counts. The chain joins TRBV18 to TRBJ2-7; 7 positions match TRBD1. The CDR3 is made up of 15 amino acids. Germline loops: CDR1 KGHSH, CDR2 LQKENI. Trimming removed 0 bases from V and 2 bases from J; junction bases left unmatched: 4. The CDR3 protein is CASSPPGQTTYEQYF. CDR3 in DNA: TGTGCCAGCTCACCACCGGGACAGACTACCTACGAGCAGTACTTC.

This clonotype was observed at least ten times. The CDR3 protein is CASSPRRGSEAFF. The CDR3 region has the DNA TGTGCCAGCAGCCCCAGGAGGGGGTCTGAAGCTTTCTTT. The J gene is TRBJ1-1, the V gene TRBV12-3 or TRBV12-4; TRBD1 is a possible D gene (6 bases). V lost 6 bases and J 6 bases, leaving 14 bases between the germline ends. This CDR3 has 13 residues.

This clonotype showed up many times. The chain links TRBV12-3 or TRBV12-4 to TRBJ1-1; the D is unclear. CDR3 size: 12 residues. V was clipped by 0 bases and J by 6 bases, with 5 bases between them. This chain's CDR3 is CASSLAGPEAFF. The DNA for the CDR3 is TGTGCCAGCAGTTTAGCTGGCCCTGAAGCTTTCTTT.

CDR3 protein: CASSLVLQTRLGYTF. The CDR3 coding sequence is TGTGCCAGCAGCTTAGTGCTCCAGACCCGCTTGGGGTACACCTTC. This sequence joins TRBV7-9 and TRBJ1-2; D is unclear. The CDR3 spans 15 residues. Germline CDR1 reads SEHNR; CDR2 reads FQNEAQ (reference sequence). Trimming took off 1 base at V and 11 bases at J, with 20 bases between the two ends. Complete variable domain (other parts from reference TRBV7-9 and TRBJ1-2): DTGVSQNPRHKITKRGQNVTFRCDPISEHNRLYWYRQTLGQGPEFLTYFQNEAQLEKSRLLSDRFSAERPKGSFSTLEIQRTEQGDSAMYLCASSLVLQTRLGYTFGSGTRLTVV.

This clonotype was seen repeatedly, ten times or more. The chain couples TRBV24-1 to TRBJ2-5; TRBD1 matches 7 bases. Per germline, CDR1 KGHDR and CDR2 SFDVKD. CDR3 length: 16 residues. After removal of 1 base from V and 5 bases from J, the junction contained 9 bases not matched to a gene. CDR3 DNA sequence: TGTGCCACCAGTGATTTTAGAGACAGGGAAGGCGAGACCCAGTACTTC. It encodes CATSDFRDREGETQYF.

This chain links TRBV6-2 or TRBV6-3 with TRBJ2-1; maybe TRBD1 (6 bases). CDR3 length: 15 amino acids. Germline V gene lookup returns CDR1 MNHEY and CDR2 SVGEGT. V was shortened by 6 bases and J by 6 bases, with 18 bases between the two germline ends. In DNA, the CDR3 is TGTGCCAGCAGCACCCAGGGGTATCTCTCCAATGAGCAGTTCTTC. This translates into CASSTQGYLSNEQFF.

This clonotype has at least ten counts. The V call is TRBV6-2 or TRBV6-3, the J call TRBJ2-1; possible D gene TRBD1, 6 bases. The V gene lost 7 bases and the J gene lost 4 bases, with 17 bases spanning the gap. The CDR3 covers 15 residues. CDR1 is MNHEY, CDR2 SVGEGT, per germline. The DNA of the CDR3 is TGTGCCAGCACCCCCGCAGGGGCCCCATACAATGAGCAGTTCTTC. Its protein product is CASTPAGAPYNEQFF.

The sample holds many counts of this clonotype. The rearrangement joins TRBV7-3 to TRBJ2-2; D uncertain. Between the trimmed V and J ends, which lost 2 bases and 4 bases, there was a span of 8 bases. Germline values: CDR1 SGHTA, CDR2 FQGTGA. The CDR3 is made up of 14 amino acids. The CDR3 DNA is TGTGCCAGCAGCTTAGAACGCTTCACCGGGGAGCTGTTTTTT. Translation gives CASSLERFTGELFF. The whole variable domain, filled in from reference TRBV7-3 and TRBJ2-2, reads GAGVSQTPSNKVTEKGKYVELRCDPISGHTALYWYRQSLGQGPEFLIYFQGTGAADDSGLPNDRFFAVRPEGSVSTLKIQRTERGDSAVYLCASSLERFTGELFFGEGSRLTVL.

The gene calls are TRBV14 and TRBJ2-1; D unresolved. Deletions cut 4 bases from V and 3 bases from J, with 25 bases between. Germline-derived CDR1 and CDR2 are SGHDN and FVKESK. This CDR3 is 19 amino acids long. CDR3 in DNA: TGTGCCAGCAGCCGGTCGCTTAGGACGACTCCTTTTCTCTACAATGAGCAGTTCTTC. This sequence encodes CASSRSLRTTPFLYNEQFF.

In this sample, this clonotype turned up many times. The chain couples TRBV7-9 to TRBJ1-4; D call uncertain. The CDR3 runs 13 residues. Germline V gives CDR1 SEHNR, CDR2 FQNEAQ (reference sequence). V shed 6 bases and J shed 5 bases, with 10 bases lying between them. The CDR3 region is CASRAGPNEKLFF. The CDR3 coding sequence is TGTGCCAGCAGGGCCGGACCAAATGAAAAACTGTTTTTT.

Ten or more counts support this clonotype. J is TRBJ1-2 and V is TRBV28; weak D call: TRBD1 (6 bases). V was trimmed by 10 bases and J by 7 bases, leaving 22 bases between them. The CDR3 is 14 amino acids. Germline CDR1 reads MDHEN; CDR2 reads SYDVKM. The CDR3 loop reads CATKGGGFSSGYTF. The CDR3 bases are TGTGCCACCAAAGGGGGGGGTTTCTCTTCTGGCTACACCTTC.

This clonotype was recorded many times. In DNA, the CDR3 is TGCGCCAGCAGCCACCTAAGGACCTACACAGATACGCAGTATTTT. It yields the protein CASSHLRTYTDTQYF. The chain combines TRBV4-1 with TRBJ2-3; D unclear. The germline CDR1 and CDR2 sequences are MGHRA and YSYEKL. This CDR3 has 15 residues. With 3 bases removed from V and 2 bases from J, the gap between germline ends came to 12 bases.

This clonotype was detected ten times or more. This sequence joins TRBV2 and TRBJ2-7; TRBD2 aligns across 12 bases. J gave up 6 bases and V 9 bases, and 6 bases lay outside the gene matches. Germline V gene data show CDR1 as SNHLY and CDR2 as FYNNEI. This CDR3 region has 13 residues. CDR3: CASWTSGKVEQYF. The CDR3 DNA follows: TGTGCCAGTTGGACTAGCGGGAAGGTCGAGCAGTACTTC.

This clonotype was detected only once. A much larger clone lies a single base off, so this may be a read error. V and J are TRBV20-1 and TRBJ2-7; 8 bases agree with TRBD2. Germline V lookup: CDR1 DFQATT, CDR2 SNEGSKA (reference sequence). The CDR3 runs 15 residues. The trim removed 5 bases at V and 4 bases at J, leaving 13 bases unmatched. CDR3 protein: CSAADRAGGGYEQYF. CDR3 nucleotide sequence: TGCAGTGCTGCCGATAGGGCTGGCGGGGGGTACGAGCAGTACTTC.

This clonotype appeared many times. V gene TRBV2 combines with J gene TRBJ1-2, with D possibly being TRBD1 (6 bases). The CDR3 loop spans 12 amino acids. Trimming cost V 6 bases and J 7 bases, with 12 bases left between them. Germline assignment: CDR1 SNHLY and CDR2 FYNNEI. The CDR3 DNA sequence: TGTGCCAGCAGCCGGGACACTCTTGGCTACACCTTC. Translation: CASSRDTLGYTF.

This clonotype was observed many times. The CDR3 nucleotides are TGTGCCAGCAGCCCATCGGGGGAGTACGAGCAGTACTTC. It translates to CASSPSGEYEQYF. The J gene is TRBJ2-7, the V gene TRBV11-3; a weak D match, TRBD2 (6 bases). The CDR3 length is 13 residues. CDR1 and CDR2 (germline): SGHNT, YENEEA. V was cut by 5 bases and J by 4 bases, with 12 bases left in between.

This clonotype was detected many times. The chain combines TRBV7-2 with TRBJ2-5; D call uncertain. CDR1 and CDR2 from the germline V gene are SGHTA and FQGNSA. V was shortened by 1 base and J by 7 bases, with 10 bases between the two germline ends. The length of the CDR3 is 13 residues. CDR3 DNA: TGTGCCAGCAGCTTAGGGGCCCAGAGGACCCAGTACTTC. Amino acid sequence: CASSLGAQRTQYF.

The genes are TRBV7-9 and TRBJ2-1; a weak D match, TRBD2 (6 bases). With 1 base removed from V and 5 bases from J, the gap between germline ends came to 15 bases. This CDR3 spans 16 amino acids. Germline CDR1 and CDR2: SEHNR and FQNEAQ (reference sequence). Here the CDR3 DNA reads TGTGCCAGCAGCTTAGGCACTAGCCTAGAACACAATGAGCAGTTCTTC. Protein: CASSLGTSLEHNEQFF.